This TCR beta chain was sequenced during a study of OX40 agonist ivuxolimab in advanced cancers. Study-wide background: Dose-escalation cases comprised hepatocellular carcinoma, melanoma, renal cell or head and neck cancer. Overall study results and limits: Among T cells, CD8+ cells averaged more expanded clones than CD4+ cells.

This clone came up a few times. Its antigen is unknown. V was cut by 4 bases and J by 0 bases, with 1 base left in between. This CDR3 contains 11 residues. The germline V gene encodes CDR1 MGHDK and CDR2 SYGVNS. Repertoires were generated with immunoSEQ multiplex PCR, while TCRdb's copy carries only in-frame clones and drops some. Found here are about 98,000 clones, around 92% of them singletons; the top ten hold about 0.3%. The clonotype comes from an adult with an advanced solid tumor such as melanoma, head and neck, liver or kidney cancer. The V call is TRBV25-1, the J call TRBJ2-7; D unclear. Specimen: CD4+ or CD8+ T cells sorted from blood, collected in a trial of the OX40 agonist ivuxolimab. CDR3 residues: CASSVSYEQYF. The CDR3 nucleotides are TGTGCCAGCAGTGTCTCCTACGAGCAGTACTTC.